This T cell receptor (beta chain) was captured by sequencing in a study of cytomegalovirus exposure and HLA in healthy donors (dated by TCRdb to 2017 to 2019). About the investigation overall: An earlier analysis of fewer than 750 of the donors reported 276 Gb of sequence data and 95 million to 130 million unique TCR beta sequences obtained from approximately 180 million T cells. An early release that covered some 630 HLA-typed donors contained approximately 290 gigabases of sequencing data and tens of millions of unique TCR sequences. Of the 398 genotyped donors, over 65% fell in the genetic ancestry cluster associated with self-reported Caucasian donors. The study aimed to test whether cataloging public T cell receptors could reveal signatures of past pathogen exposure. The study profiled the T cell repertoires of fewer than 850 subjects by immunosequencing and related them to cytomegalovirus serostatus. A separate validation cohort of 90 to 150 different subjects was used in addition to the 666-subject first cohort. The study combined high-throughput TCR immunosequencing, statistical association of individual TCRs with disease status, and machine learning to predict cytomegalovirus infection status. In a later analysis, previously published TCR beta repertoires from 666 donors were re-analyzed and high-resolution HLA genotyping was added so that TCR occurrence patterns could be studied. In the later analysis, no new phenotypic data were used to find candidate immune exposures; instead, reliance was placed on TCR beta sequences and their occurrence across donors. In an earlier analysis of 587 of the donors, high-throughput TCR beta sequencing was used to judge whether each TCR beta V gene segment behaved as functional or pseudogenic. Donor age, sex, ethnicity and CMV serostatus were collected together with the repertoire data. Genome-wide SNP genotypes for about three fifths of the 666 donors were used in a later genetic analysis, which treated that subset as a discovery cohort. All discovery cohort repertoires had been generated using a single sequencing platform. Class I and class II HLA loci were covered by the typing at four-digit resolution. The number of typed donors differed by locus: about 620-630 for A, B, C, DRB1 and DQB1; 500 to 550 for DQA1; 600 to 610 for DPA1; and some 470 for DPB1. Several DR-DQ haplotypes were handled as single units for association and clustering because linkage in the cohort was strong. Across 300 to 400 genotyped donors of the cohort, an average of about 240,000 unique TCR beta nucleotide sequences per donor were sequenced, and 15% to 20% of those sequences were non-productive. What the research found in general, with its limitations: In vitro tests confirmed that a few of the cytomegalovirus-associated TCR beta chains recognize cytomegalovirus antigens. CMV serostatus was the only immune exposure information available for the cohort. In a later analysis, HLA-associated TCR beta chains were found to be more clonally expanded and to have lower generation probabilities than equally common non-associated chains. Broadly in line with IMGT annotations, most TCR beta V segments showed up in productive rearrangements about 90% or about 30% of the time in an earlier analysis of approximately 640 of the donors. While some public TCRs were present in many individuals, most TCR sequences turned up only very rarely across donors. The cohort was sequenced for TCR beta chains only, and without alpha or paired-chain data the features that could be detected were limited. Because some donors lacked HLA typing at each locus, the association tests relied only on the typed subset. In the study, some 160 TCR beta chains were listed as associated with cytomegalovirus. Because counts were too low, seventeen rarely observed V segments, including chromosome 9 orphons, were excluded from the earlier analysis of around 640 of the donors. The authors suggested that the approach could potentially be extended to other disease states and immunological phenotypes. A further reported finding was that TCR beta sequences accurately predicted the HLA-A and HLA-B alleles for most subjects in the first cohort. The sequencing pipeline was judged likely to have produced a cluster of highly shared sequence variants as a technical artifact. The 87-base-pair reads could not distinguish some IMGT-functional V segments, including TRBV6-2 and TRBV6-3, so those segments were excluded. Presence/absence analyses assumed roughly uniform sequencing depth across donors, an assumption that may not hold. Linkage disequilibrium might explain the correlated functional status among segregating V segments, but an unknown experimental factor could not be ruled out. According to a later genetic analysis, donors in an Asian-associated ancestry cluster had fewer N-insertions in productive TCRs than the approximately 670-donor mean. According to a later analysis, TCR association rates differed among HLA loci, with DRB1 alleles showing the most associated TCRs and HLA-C alleles showing the fewest. Strong co-occurrence of HLA alleles, especially DR and DQ, made assigning TCR associations to individual alleles difficult. In a later analysis, some 18,000 TCR beta sequences were associated with specific HLA alleles at a false discovery rate of 0.05. Several of the top co-occurrence clusters appeared to be linked to parvovirus B19, influenza, CMV and Epstein-Barr virus, according to a later analysis. A later genetic analysis associated a missense DCLRE1C variant with V-gene and J-gene trimming of TCR beta chains, and an independent cohort replicated the association. Most CMV-associated TCR beta chains appeared to be HLA-restricted in a later analysis, and the HLA associations seemed to be driven largely by CMV exposure. Cytomegalovirus status was reported to be diagnosed by the classifier with high specificity and sensitivity in both the original and validation cohorts.

This clone was found once. Its antigen remains undetermined. The input lacks base qualities; no much larger clone sits a single base away. The cohort was made up of 650 to 700 healthy bone marrow donors. All cohort members were sampled while nominally healthy, although unrecorded immune exposures were likely present. The donor tested CMV seronegative, placing the donor among the 350 to 400 seronegative members of the cohort. A peripheral blood sample was collected from each donor, and TCR beta sequencing was performed on peripheral blood mononuclear cells. The Qiagen DNeasy Blood Extraction Kit was used to extract genomic DNA from the blood cell samples. The V end loses 4 bases and the J end loses 7 bases, and a stretch of 8 bases separates them. In the germline V gene, CDR1 corresponds to MDHEN and CDR2 to SYDVKM. The CDR3 has 11 amino acids, counting the end cysteine and phenylalanine. The sequence is cut down to CDR3 DNA, 33 bases in frame from base 1.

To prepare the library, the immunoSEQ multiplex PCR assay was applied. The multiplex PCR relied on a mix of 60 forward primers for TCR Vbeta segments and 13 reverse primers for TCR Jbeta segments. The CDR3 region of rearranged TCR beta genes was amplified from genomic DNA with a multiplex PCR assay. The amplified TCR beta libraries were sequenced on the Illumina HiSeq System as 87-base-pair reads. Per the authors' processing: In a later analysis, some 80 million unique TCR beta chains were counted across the roughly 670 repertoires, and approximately 11 million of these chains were shared by at least two donors. Raw reads were error-corrected and collapsed into unique sequences by a nearest-neighbor algorithm in which closely related sequences were merged to remove PCR and sequencing errors. CDR3 sequences were aligned to IMGT reference sequences to assign V, D and J gene segments. Each retained sequence needed at least a six-nucleotide match to both a V gene segment and a J gene segment. Rearrangements were called productive when the CDR3 lacked stop codons and stayed in frame with V and J; all others were non-productive. CDR3 was defined by IMGT convention, running from the second conserved V-encoded cysteine to the conserved J-encoded phenylalanine. In an earlier analysis of around 570 of the donors, sequences lacking an unambiguous match to a single V gene segment were excluded. In an earlier analysis of a few hundred of the donors, V segments were called functional above 56.7% productive rearrangements and were called segregating when the between-donor standard deviation exceeded 5%. A statistical classification framework was developed to diagnose cytomegalovirus status using the catalog of TCR beta chain sequences. In a later analysis, V and J genes were assigned by comparing TCR nucleotide sequences against IMGT/GENE-DB human TR gene sequences. Using the TCRdist pipeline, a later analysis assigned CDR3 sequences along with most-parsimonious VDJ recombination scenarios. In a later analysis, each TCR beta chain was defined by its CDR3 amino acid sequence together with its V-gene family, and reads without a unique V-gene family were excluded. A later analysis removed over 500 highly shared, low-generation-probability nucleotide sequences to deal with suspected cross-contamination and a sequencing artifact. A later analysis calculated a clonal expansion index for each public chain from normalized within-repertoire ranks of inferred template counts. In a later analysis, generation probabilities were computed with a VDJ recombination model fitted to out-of-frame rearrangements, and the resulting probabilities were checked against IGoR. Hypergeometric tests were used in a later analysis to score TCR-TCR, TCR-HLA and TCR-CMV co-occurrence, with a repertoire-size bias correction applied to the TCR pairs. False discovery rates were estimated in a later analysis by permuting HLA or CMV assignments 20 times. In a later analysis, co-occurring TCRs were grouped with DBSCAN, and TCRdist sequence similarity was added when clustering was performed within HLA-allele-positive subsets. Repertoires with fewer than 30,000 or more than 120,000 public chains, plus five repertoires with anomalous nucleotide sharing, were excluded from co-occurrence clustering. The immuneACCESS repertoire file appears here via TCRdb, limited to in-frame rearrangements. These files lack a portion of the clones; in checked studies, under half of the deficit traces to unresolved V genes, and the cause of the others is not known. V and J calls and clone size are given by that table; D and trimming were obtained from the DNA. For this sample there are roughly 160,000 clones; 71% appear just once. Of the sample, more than 2.5% is held by the ten largest clones.

Recombination linked TRBV28 to TRBJ2-7; the D gene lacks a confident call. This TCR was recovered from a woman in her 30s in good health and CMV-seronegative. Sample: PBMCs. The CDR3 loop reads CASSYLSEQYF. The nucleotides are TGTGCCAGCAGTTATCTCTCGGAGCAGTACTTC.